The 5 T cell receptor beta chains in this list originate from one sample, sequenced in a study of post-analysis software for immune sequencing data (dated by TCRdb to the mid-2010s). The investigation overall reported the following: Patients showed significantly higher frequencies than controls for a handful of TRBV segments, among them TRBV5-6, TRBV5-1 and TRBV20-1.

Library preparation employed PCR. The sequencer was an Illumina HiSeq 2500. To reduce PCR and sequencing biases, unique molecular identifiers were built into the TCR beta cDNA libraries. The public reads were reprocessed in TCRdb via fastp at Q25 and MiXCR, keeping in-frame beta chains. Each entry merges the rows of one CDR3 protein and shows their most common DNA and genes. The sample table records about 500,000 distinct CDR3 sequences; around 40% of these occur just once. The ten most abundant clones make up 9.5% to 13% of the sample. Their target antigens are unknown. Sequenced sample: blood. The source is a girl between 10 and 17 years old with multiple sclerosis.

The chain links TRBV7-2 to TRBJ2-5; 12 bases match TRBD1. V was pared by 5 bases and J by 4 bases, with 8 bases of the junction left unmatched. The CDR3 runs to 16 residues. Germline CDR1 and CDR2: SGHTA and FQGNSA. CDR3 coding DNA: TGTGCCAGCAGCGAGACCGGGACAGGGGGCTTAGAGACCCAGTACTTC. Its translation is CASSETGTGGLETQYF. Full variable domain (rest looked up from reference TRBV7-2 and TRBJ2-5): GAGVSQSPSNKVTEKGKDVELRCDPISGHTALYWYRQSLGQGLEFLIYFQGNSAPDKSGLPSDRFSAERTGGSVSTLTIQRTQQEDSAVYLCASSETGTGGLETQYFGPGTRLLVL.

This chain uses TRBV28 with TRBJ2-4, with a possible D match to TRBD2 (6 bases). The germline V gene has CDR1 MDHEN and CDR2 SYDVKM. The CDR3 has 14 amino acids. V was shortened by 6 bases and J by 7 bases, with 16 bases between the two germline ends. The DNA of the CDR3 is TGTGCCAGCAGACCGAGGAAGGGAGGTAACATTCAGTACTTC. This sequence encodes CASRPRKGGNIQYF.

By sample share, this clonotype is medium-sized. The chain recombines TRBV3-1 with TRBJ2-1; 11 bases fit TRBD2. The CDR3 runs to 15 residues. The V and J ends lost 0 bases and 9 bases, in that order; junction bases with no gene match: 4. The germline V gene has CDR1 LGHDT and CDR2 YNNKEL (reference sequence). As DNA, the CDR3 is TGTGCCAGCAGCCAAGATAACCTAGCGGGGGGTGAGCAGTTCTTC. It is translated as CASSQDNLAGGEQFF.

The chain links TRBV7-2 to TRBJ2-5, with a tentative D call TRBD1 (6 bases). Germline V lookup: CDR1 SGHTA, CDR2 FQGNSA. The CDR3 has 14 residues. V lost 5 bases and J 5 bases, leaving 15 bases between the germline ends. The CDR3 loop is CASSHFGGLETQYF. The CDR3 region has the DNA TGTGCCAGCAGCCACTTTGGGGGCCTGGAGACCCAGTACTTC.

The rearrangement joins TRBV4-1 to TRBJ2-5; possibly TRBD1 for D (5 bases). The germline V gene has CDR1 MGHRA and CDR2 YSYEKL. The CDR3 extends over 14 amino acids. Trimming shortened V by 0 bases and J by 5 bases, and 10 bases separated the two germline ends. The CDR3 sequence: CASSQDAGYETQYF. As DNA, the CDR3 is TGCGCCAGCAGCCAAGATGCAGGGTATGAGACCCAGTACTTC.